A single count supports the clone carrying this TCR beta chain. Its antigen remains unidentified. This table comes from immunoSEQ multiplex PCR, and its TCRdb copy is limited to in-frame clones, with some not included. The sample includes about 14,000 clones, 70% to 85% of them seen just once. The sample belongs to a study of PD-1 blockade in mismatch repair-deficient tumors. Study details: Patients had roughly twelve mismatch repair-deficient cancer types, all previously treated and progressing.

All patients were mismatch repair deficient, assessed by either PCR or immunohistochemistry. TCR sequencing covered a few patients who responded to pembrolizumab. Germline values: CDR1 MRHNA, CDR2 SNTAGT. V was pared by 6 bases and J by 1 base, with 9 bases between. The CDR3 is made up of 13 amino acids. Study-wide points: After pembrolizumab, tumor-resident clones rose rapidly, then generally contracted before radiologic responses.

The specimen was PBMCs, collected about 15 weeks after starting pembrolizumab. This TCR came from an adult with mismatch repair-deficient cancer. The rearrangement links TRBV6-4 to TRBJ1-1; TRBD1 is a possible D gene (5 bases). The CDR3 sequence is CASSVQENTEAFF. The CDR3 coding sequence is TGTGCCAGCAGCGTACAGGAGAACACTGAAGCTTTCTTT.